These T cell receptor beta chains were read from a single sample in a study of cytomegalovirus exposure and HLA in healthy donors. Assay: immunoSEQ multiplex PCR; the TCRdb copy retains only in-frame clones and omits some. The sample has some 150,000 clones, around 80% seen once; the top ten hold around 6%. Sequenced sample: PBMCs. The receptor source for this set is a woman aged 40-49 years in good health and CMV-seropositive. Each CDR3 is given with its conserved first and last residue. D genes are given only for firm matches. Clone size is shown for a subset of rows, as once, few, many or a class of expanded clone.

D gene	J gene	clone size	V gene	CDR3 DNA	CDR3 protein
-	TRBJ2-7	-	TRBV6-1	TGTGCCAGCAGCCACGGGGGTGGGCTGCAGGACTATAAGTACTTC	CASSHGGGLQDYKYF
-	TRBJ2-7	-	TRBV20-1	TGCAGTGCTAGACCTGGGAGCGAGCAGTACTTC	CSARPGSEQYF
-	TRBJ1-1	-	TRBV11-2	TGTGCCAGCAGCTTAGCACAGGGCCCTGAAGCTTTCTTT	CASSLAQGPEAFF
-	TRBJ1-2	-	TRBV5-1	TGCGCCAGCAGTTACCAAACAGGTACTCGGAACTATGGCTACACCTTC	CASSYQTGTRNYGYTF
TRBD1	TRBJ2-1	-	TRBV27	TGTGCCAGCAGTTTATTCCGGACAGGGGCCTACAATGAGCAGTTCTTC	CASSLFRTGAYNEQFF
TRBD2	TRBJ2-7	-	TRBV9	TGTGCCAGCAGCGTAGCTTCCCAAGCGGGAGTCTACGAGCAGTACTTC	CASSVASQAGVYEQYF
TRBD2	TRBJ2-1	-	TRBV5-1	TGCGCCAGCTCCCGGAGGGCGGGAGGGCCCGACAATGAGCAGTTCTTC	CASSRRAGGPDNEQFF
-	TRBJ2-5	-	TRBV28	TGTGCCAGCAGTTTCAGGGGAGAGACCCAGTACTTC	CASSFRGETQYF
TRBD1	TRBJ1-2	-	TRBV25-1	TGTGCCAGCAGTAGGGACAGTTTCTATGGCTACACCTTC	CASSRDSFYGYTF
-	TRBJ1-4	-	TRBV7-9	TGTGCCAGCAGCCTACCGGGAGGCACTAATGAAAAACTGTTTTTT	CASSLPGGTNEKLFF
TRBD2	TRBJ2-3	-	TRBV7-2	TGTGCCAGCAGCTTAGGGACGGGAGGTACCACAGATACGCAGTATTTT	CASSLGTGGTTDTQYF
TRBD1	TRBJ1-5	-	TRBV30	TGTGCCTGGAGTCAGGACAGGAGCAATCAGCCCCAGCATTTT	CAWSQDRSNQPQHF
-	TRBJ1-3	-	TRBV5-1	TGCGCCAGCAGCTTGGGGGGGCCCCCTGGAAACACCATATATTTT	CASSLGGPPGNTIYF
TRBD1	TRBJ2-1	-	TRBV5-1	TGCGCCAGCAGCAAAAGGACAGGGAGCTCCTACAATGAGCAGTTCTTC	CASSKRTGSSYNEQFF
-	TRBJ2-1	-	TRBV5-6	TGTGCCAGCAGCCCTTTGTGGGCGTTCAATGAGCAGTTCTTC	CASSPLWAFNEQFF
TRBD1	TRBJ2-7	-	TRBV27	TGTGCCAGCAGGTTTACTGGACAGGTATACGAGCAGTACTTC	CASRFTGQVYEQYF
-	TRBJ1-3	-	TRBV19	TGTGCCAGTAGTATTCAGTGGAGCGGAAACACCATATATTTT	CASSIQWSGNTIYF
TRBD2	TRBJ2-7	-	TRBV18	TGTGCCAGCTCACCACCGGGACTAGCGGGAAGCTACGAGCAGTACTTC	CASSPPGLAGSYEQYF
-	TRBJ2-1	few	TRBV7-8	TGTGCCAGCAGCTTAGAGGGCGACTACCTCCCAGATGAGCAGTTCTTC	CASSLEGDYLPDEQFF
-	TRBJ1-5	-	TRBV21-1	TGTGCCAGCAGCACCCGACGGGGGGCCGGCAATCAGCCCCAGCATTTT	CASSTRRGAGNQPQHF
-	TRBJ2-7	-	TRBV6-7	TGTGCCAGCAGTTTCTTCGTTGGGAGCTCCTACGAGCAGTACTTC	CASSFFVGSSYEQYF
TRBD2	TRBJ2-1	-	TRBV14	TGTGCCAGCAGCCCCGGGGGGTCGGGGCAGTTCTTC	CASSPGGSGQFF
-	TRBJ2-7	-	TRBV6-1	TGTGCCAGCAGTGAAGGGGGGCGGGTCGAGCAGTACTTC	CASSEGGRVEQYF
-	TRBJ2-7	-	TRBV10-1	TGCGCCAGCAGTGAGACTAGTGGGTCCTACGAGCAGTACTTC	CASSETSGSYEQYF
-	TRBJ2-7	-	TRBV21-1	TGTGCCAGCAGCATTCCCCCCCCCATCTACGAGCAGTACTTC	CASSIPPPIYEQYF
TRBD1	TRBJ1-4	-	TRBV7-9	TGTGCCAGCAGCTTCCGGGACAGGGTTTACGAAAAACTGTTTTTT	CASSFRDRVYEKLFF
TRBD2	TRBJ2-7	-	TRBV15	TGTGCCACCAGTAGGACTAGCGGATCCTACGAGCAGTACTTC	CATSRTSGSYEQYF
-	TRBJ2-3	-	TRBV29-1	TGCAGCGTTGGGACTCTCACTAGCACAGATACGCAGTATTTT	CSVGTLTSTDTQYF
-	TRBJ2-7	-	TRBV14	TGTGCCAGCAGCCAAGGCGGGCACGAGCAGTACTTC	CASSQGGHEQYF
-	TRBJ2-1	many	TRBV7-6	TGTGCCAGCAGCTTACTAACACAGGGACTACAAAAGCACAATGAGCAGTTCTTC	CASSLLTQGLQKHNEQFF
-	TRBJ1-1	-	TRBV10-2	TGCGCCAGCAGTGAGTCCCAGGGGATCGCTGTCACTGAAGCTTTCTTT	CASSESQGIAVTEAFF
TRBD1	TRBJ2-7	few	TRBV5-1	TGCGCCAGCAGCTTGGCTTTGAACAGGGGTCACGAGCAGTACTTC	CASSLALNRGHEQYF
-	TRBJ1-1	-	TRBV7-3	TGTGCCAGCAGCTTAGTTTTAGCCACTGAAGCTTTCTTT	CASSLVLATEAFF
TRBD2	TRBJ2-7	-	TRBV30	TGTGCCTGGATAACTAGCGAATCCTACGAGCAGTACTTC	CAWITSESYEQYF
-	TRBJ1-2	-	TRBV6-6	TGTGCCAGCACCCCGCGGGAGGGTGGCTACACCTTC	CASTPREGGYTF
TRBD2	TRBJ2-7	few	TRBV28	TGTGCCAGCAGTTTATTTTGGGGGGGTATGGGCGAGCAGTACTTC	CASSLFWGGMGEQYF
TRBD1	TRBJ2-3	few	TRBV19	TGTGCCAGTAGGCAAGCGGACAGGGACGGCACAGATACGCAGTATTTT	CASRQADRDGTDTQYF
-	TRBJ2-5	-	TRBV4-1	TGCGCCAGCAGCCAAGCGGGAGTGGAGACCCAGTACTTC	CASSQAGVETQYF
-	TRBJ2-1	few	TRBV19	TGTGCCAGTACTGCGGACAGCTCCTACAATGAGCAGTTCTTC	CASTADSSYNEQFF
TRBD1	TRBJ2-7	once	TRBV9	TGTGCCAGCAGCGTTTTGACAGGGGGCATCGACGAGCAGTACTTC	CASSVLTGGIDEQYF
TRBD2	TRBJ2-1	few	TRBV5-8	TGTGCCAGCAGCGGGGGACTAGCGGAATACAATGAGCAGTTCTTC	CASSGGLAEYNEQFF
TRBD1	TRBJ1-2	-	TRBV29-1	TGCAGCGGGGACAGAAGACCTTACACCTTC	CSGDRRPYTF
TRBD1	TRBJ2-7	once	TRBV25-1	TGTGCCAGCAGTGAGTGGGGCGGGACAGGCTCCGAGCAGTACTTC	CASSEWGGTGSEQYF
TRBD2	TRBJ2-1	-	TRBV7-9	TGTGCCAGCAGACGGGCTAGCGGGGACAATGAGCAGTTCTTC	CASRRASGDNEQFF
TRBD2	TRBJ2-1	-	TRBV2	TGTGCCAGCAGTCGACTAGCGGGAGACATATACGATGAGCAGTTCTTC	CASSRLAGDIYDEQFF
TRBD2	TRBJ2-2	-	TRBV5-4	TGTGCCAGCAGCAAGACTAGCGGGAGGGTATTCGGGGAGCTGTTTTTT	CASSKTSGRVFGELFF
TRBD1	TRBJ2-6	-	TRBV15	TGTGCCACCAGCAGAGGAGCGGACAGGGGGGCTGGGGCCAACGTCCTGACTTTC	CATSRGADRGAGANVLTF
-	TRBJ1-1	-	TRBV7-9	TGTGCCAGCAGCCCCCTCGGGGGGGCAGGGTACACTGAAGCTTTCTTT	CASSPLGGAGYTEAFF
-	TRBJ2-1	-	TRBV5-1	TGCGCCAGCAGCAAAAGATTAGTGGATGAGCAGTTCTTC	CASSKRLVDEQFF
-	TRBJ2-7	-	TRBV7-3	TGTGCCAGCAGCTTAACGTTGGGACACCACGAGCAGTACTTC	CASSLTLGHHEQYF
TRBD2	TRBJ2-1	-	TRBV6-1	TGTGCCAGCAGCGGGACTAGCGGGAGTTTCGGGGAGCAGTTCTTC	CASSGTSGSFGEQFF
TRBD1	TRBJ1-2	-	TRBV15	TGTGCCACCAGCAGTGGGACAGGGCCGGGTAACTATGGCTACACCTTC	CATSSGTGPGNYGYTF